Below are 25 T cell receptor beta chains sequenced from a single sample in a study of cytomegalovirus exposure and HLA in healthy donors. Both 60 Vbeta primers and 13 Jbeta primers went into the PCR. TCRdb's table, derived via immunoSEQ multiplex PCR, lists solely in-frame clones and lacks some. This repertoire shows some 180,000 clones, around 83% found once; its top ten account for about 1.5%. Sequencing was done on a sample of PBMCs. Receptors were obtained from a woman aged 18-29 years in good health and CMV-seronegative.

The CDR3 DNA sequence: TGTGCCACCAGCAGAGTGGGCGGGGTCACAGATACGCAGTATTTT. As protein: CATSRVGGVTDTQYF. The J gene is TRBJ2-3, the V gene TRBV15; D is perhaps TRBD2 (6 bases). The CDR3 is 15 amino acids. CDR1 is LNHNV, CDR2 YYDKDF, per germline (reference sequence). V was cut by 1 base and J by 2 bases, with 10 bases left in between.

This sequence joins TRBV5-8 and TRBJ2-3, with D perhaps TRBD1 (6 bases). Germline-derived CDR1 and CDR2 are SGHTS and YDEGEE. The V end was cut by 2 bases, the J end by 4 bases, with 11 bases between. The CDR3 contains 14 residues. The CDR3 DNA sequence: TGTGCCAGCAGCTTAGATTCAGGGGCAGATACGCAGTATTTT. Its translation is CASSLDSGADTQYF.

This sequence joins TRBV6-5 and TRBJ1-5; D might be TRBD1 (5 bases). CDR1 MNHEY and CDR2 SVGAGI come from the germline V gene. The CDR3 has 14 residues. Trimming took off 2 bases at V and 5 bases at J, with 10 bases between the two ends. The CDR3 reads CASSYGQGYQPQHF. Here the CDR3 DNA reads TGTGCCAGCAGTTACGGGCAGGGTTATCAGCCCCAGCATTTT.

V usage is TRBV7-2 and J usage is TRBJ2-7; 9 bases map to TRBD2. The trim removed 11 bases at V and 3 bases at J, leaving 5 bases unmatched. The germline V gene encodes CDR1 SGHTA and CDR2 FQGNSA. The length of the CDR3 is 12 residues. The CDR3 DNA is TGTGCCGTGGGGACTAGCCTCTACGAGCAGTACGTC. Its protein is CAVGTSLYEQYV.

The rearrangement links TRBV7-2 to TRBJ2-7, with unresolved D. From germline, CDR1 is SGHTA and CDR2 FQGNSA. The CDR3 contains 12 residues. V lost 4 bases, J lost 3 bases, and 7 bases lay in between. In DNA, the CDR3 is TGTGCCAGCAGCTCGACGGGCTACGAGCAGTACTTC. It translates to CASSSTGYEQYF.

This clone has just a few counts. A junction end diverges from the germline sequence, so it may reflect a read error. V gene TRBV7-7 combines with J gene TRBJ2-2, with 10 bases fitting TRBD2. CDR3 length: 20 residues. Germline CDR1 and CDR2: SSHAT and FNYEAQ (reference sequence). DNA of the CDR3: TGTGCTAGCAGCGCCGTGATCTCCGGGACTAGCGCGGTGAACACCGGGGAGCTGTTTTTT. Amino acids: CASSAVISGTSAVNTGELFF.

The chain has TRBV7-6 and TRBJ2-1, with unresolved D. CDR3 length: 15 amino acids. Germline-derived CDR1 and CDR2 are SGHVS and FNYEAQ. V was cut by 7 bases and J by 2 bases, with 15 bases left in between. The CDR3 coding sequence is TGTGCCAGCACCGTTTACTCCTTACCCTACAATGAGCAGTTCTTC. Translated: CASTVYSLPYNEQFF.

This chain connects TRBV5-6 to TRBJ2-5, with a possible D match to TRBD2 (6 bases). The V gene's germline CDR1 is SGHDT and CDR2 YYEEEE. This CDR3 is built from 13 residues. V lost 2 bases, J lost 11 bases, and 16 bases lay in between. CDR3 in DNA: TGTGCCAGCAGCTTCTGGGAACCCCGGGGGCAGTACTTC. Amino acid sequence: CASSFWEPRGQYF. The entire variable domain, with the rest obtained from reference TRBV5-6 and TRBJ2-5, is as follows: DAGVTQSPTHLIKTRGQQVTLRCSPKSGHDTVSWYQQALGQGPQFIFQYYEEEERQRGNFPDRFSGHQFPNYSSELNVNALLLGDSALYLCASSFWEPRGQYFGPGTRLLVL.

The chain joins TRBV19 to TRBJ2-1, with 11 bases matching TRBD2. The CDR3 sequence is 15 residues long. The V gene's germline CDR1 is LNHDA and CDR2 SQIVND (reference sequence). Trimming took 6 bases from V and 0 from J; bases not matched to a gene: 1. CDR3 DNA: TGTGCCAGTAGGACTAGCGGGGCCTCCTACAATGAGCAGTTCTTC. Protein product: CASRTSGASYNEQFF.

The rearrangement uses TRBV27 and TRBJ2-7; a possible D gene is TRBD1 (7 bases). The CDR3 consists of 16 residues. V was shortened by 0 bases and J by 3 bases, with 15 bases between the two germline ends. The germline V gene encodes CDR1 MNHEY and CDR2 SMNVEV (reference sequence). Here the CDR3 reads CASSLSAGQRNYEQYF. DNA of the CDR3: TGTGCCAGCAGTTTATCGGCGGGACAGAGAAACTACGAGCAGTACTTC.

This clone was picked up a small number of times. The chain combines TRBV7-9 with TRBJ1-4; 10 bases fit TRBD1. Germline values: CDR1 SEHNR, CDR2 FQNEAQ (reference sequence). The trim removed 6 bases at V and 12 bases at J, leaving 4 bases unmatched. CDR3 length equals 12 residues. The CDR3 region is CASRPGTGELFF. CDR3 coding DNA: TGTGCCAGCAGGCCCGGGACAGGGGAACTGTTTTTT. Variable domain in full (rest from reference TRBV7-9 and TRBJ1-4): DTGVSQNPRHKITKRGQNVTFRCDPISEHNRLYWYRQTLGQGPEFLTYFQNEAQLEKSRLLSDRFSAERPKGSFSTLEIQRTEQGDSAMYLCASRPGTGELFFGSGTQLSVL.

The J gene is TRBJ2-7, the V gene TRBV4-1; 11 bases line up with TRBD2. With V trimmed by 0 bases and J by 3 bases, 7 bases remained unmatched. The CDR3 spans 17 residues. Germline CDR1 MGHRA, CDR2 YSYEKL. In DNA form, the CDR3 reads TGCGCCAGCAGCCAAGATACCGGGACTAGCGGAATCTACGAGCAGTACTTC. Its translation: CASSQDTGTSGIYEQYF.

V and J are TRBV7-8 and TRBJ2-7; a possible D gene is TRBD2 (5 bases). CDR3 length: 11 amino acids. Germline V lookup: CDR1 SGHVS, CDR2 FQNEAQ. Trimming took 5 bases from V and 9 from J, leaving 11 bases between them. The chain's CDR3 is CASSEYGVQYF. CDR3 coding DNA: TGTGCCAGCAGCGAGTACGGGGTGCAGTACTTC.

The DNA for the CDR3 is TGTGCCAGTACAGGGGTGACAGGGTTTGGGCAGCCCCAGCATTTT. Protein sequence: CASTGVTGFGQPQHF. The J gene is TRBJ1-5, the V gene TRBV28; 7 bases agree with TRBD1. V was pared by 9 bases and J by 7 bases, with 15 bases of the junction left unmatched. Germline CDR1 is MDHEN and CDR2 is SYDVKM. The CDR3 is 15 amino acids.

The chain couples TRBV5-4 to TRBJ2-7; 8 nucleotides agree with TRBD1. The CDR3 totals 15 residues. The germline gives CDR1 SGHNT, CDR2 YYREEE (reference sequence). V lost 3 bases to trimming and J lost 1 base; unmatched junction nucleotides: 6. Here the CDR3 reads CASSSSGTGSYEQYF. The DNA for the CDR3 is TGTGCCAGCAGCTCATCCGGGACAGGATCCTACGAGCAGTACTTC.

The rearrangement links TRBV29-1 to TRBJ2-2; D perhaps matches TRBD1 (6 bases). V lost 1 base to trimming and J lost 0 bases, with 9 bases between them. The length of the CDR3 is 15 residues. The germline CDR1 and CDR2 sequences are SQVTM and ANQGSEA. The CDR3 region has the DNA TGCAGCGTTGAAGTTGGGACATCGAACACCGGGGAGCTGTTTTTT. This codes for CSVEVGTSNTGELFF.

J is TRBJ2-5 and V is TRBV5-4, with D possibly being TRBD2 (6 bases). The CDR3 runs to 16 residues. Germline loops: CDR1 SGHNT, CDR2 YYREEE (reference sequence). V shed 0 bases and J shed 7 bases, with 19 bases lying between them. Written as DNA, the CDR3 is TGTGCCAGCAGCTTGGCCTGGGACTCCAATGGGGGGACCCAGTACTTC. Translated, it gives CASSLAWDSNGGTQYF.

The gene calls are TRBV5-1 and TRBJ2-3, with D tentatively TRBD2 (5 bases). V was clipped by 1 base and J by 3 bases, with 15 bases between them. The CDR3 extends over 16 amino acids. Germline CDR1 is SGHRS and CDR2 is YFSETQ. CDR3 sequence (DNA): TGCGCCAGCAGCTTGCAGCCCAGCAGCGGTACAGATACGCAGTATTTT. This encodes CASSLQPSSGTDTQYF. Supplemented by reference TRBV5-1 and TRBJ2-3, the full variable domain reads KAGVTQTPRYLIKTRGQQVTLSCSPISGHRSVSWYQQTPGQGLQFLFEYFSETQRNKGNFPGRFSGRQFSNSRSEMNVSTLELGDSALYLCASSLQPSSGTDTQYFGPGTRLTVL.

The V call is TRBV6-1, the J call TRBJ2-7, with 8 bases identical to TRBD1. The V gene end was trimmed by 6 bases and the J gene end by 5 bases; junction bases not matched to a gene: 9. The V gene's germline CDR1 is MNHNS and CDR2 SASEGT. The CDR3 loop spans 14 amino acids. CDR3 in amino acids: CASSLPTDRDEQYF. The CDR3, as DNA: TGTGCCAGCAGCCTACCAACGGACAGGGACGAGCAGTACTTC.

The V call is TRBV5-6, the J call TRBJ2-7, with TRBD1 identical over 10 bases. The germline V gene has CDR1 SGHDT and CDR2 YYEEEE. CDR3 length: 17 residues. With V trimmed by 1 base and J by 5 bases, 12 bases remained unmatched. CDR3 coding DNA: TGTGCCAGCAGCTTGCCCCTTGCGGACAGGGGGGTGAACGAGCAGTACTTC. Encoded protein: CASSLPLADRGVNEQYF.

The table lists this clone with a count of one. The chain joins TRBV5-5 to TRBJ2-3, with 8 bases aligning to TRBD2. Germline CDR1 and CDR2: SGHKS and YYEKEE (reference sequence). Trimming removed 6 bases from V and 4 bases from J; junction bases left unmatched: 7. This CDR3 spans 14 amino acids. Written as DNA, the CDR3 is TGTGCCAGCATGGACAGCGGGGGTCCAGATACGCAGTATTTT. Residues: CASMDSGGPDTQYF.

This clone was seen only once. The CDR3 reads CASSQVKGGGWYGYTF. The CDR3 DNA is TGCGCCAGCAGCCAAGTAAAGGGAGGGGGATGGTATGGCTACACCTTC. The chain employs TRBV4-1 and TRBJ1-2; possibly TRBD1 for D (6 bases). Trimming pared 1 base from V and 5 bases from J, leaving 17 bases between. CDR1 is MGHRA, CDR2 YSYEKL, per germline. The CDR3 extends over 16 amino acids.

This clone was found once. The chain links TRBV28 to TRBJ2-1; D unresolved. The germline V gene encodes CDR1 MDHEN and CDR2 SYDVKM. The CDR3 is made up of 12 amino acids. Trimming took 1 base from V and 9 from J, leaving 7 bases between them. The CDR3 protein is CASSLSPGEQFF. CDR3 sequence (DNA): TGTGCCAGCAGTTTATCCCCCGGTGAGCAGTTCTTC.

This clone was detected once. The chain uses TRBV6-5 and TRBJ2-1, with 7 bases identical to TRBD2. The CDR3 is 15 residues long. The germline V gene encodes CDR1 MNHEY and CDR2 SVGAGI. V trimming: 2 bases; J trimming: 8 bases; junction bases outside the gene matches: 9. The CDR3 nucleotides are TGTGCCAGCAGTTACAAACGGGAGGAGTGGGATGAGCAGTTCTTC. It translates to CASSYKREEWDEQFF.

The V gene is TRBV7-8, the J gene TRBJ1-3; TRBD1 aligns across 9 bases. This CDR3 contains 16 residues. The V gene end was trimmed by 5 bases and the J gene end by 3 bases; junction bases not matched to a gene: 8. Per the germline V gene, CDR1 is SGHVS and CDR2 is FQNEAQ. The CDR3 DNA reads as TGTGCCAGCAGCCGACAGACAGGGGGGTATGGAAACACCATATATTTT. This translates into CASSRQTGGYGNTIYF.